This T cell receptor (beta chain) was recovered during a study of T cell responses to AZD1222 COVID-19 vaccine. Points from the study as a whole: The study sampled repertoires only after the peak T cell response.

Trimming left V 2 bases short and J 0 bases short, with 11 bases between. In germline, CDR1 is GTSNPN, CDR2 SVGIG (reference sequence). The CDR3 contains 15 residues. Produced via immunoSEQ multiplex PCR; TCRdb's table is partial and in-frame only. The sample carries over 120,000 clones, about 82% recorded once. This clone was counted only a few times. Its antigen is still unknown. The sample in question was peripheral blood, obtained 28 days after the second AZD1222 dose. The genes are TRBV30 and TRBJ1-5; D might be TRBD1 (5 bases). The receptor was derived from an adult who received the AZD1222 COVID-19 vaccine. CDR3 protein: CAWSSTVYSNQPQHF. In DNA, the CDR3 is TGTGCCTGGAGTTCGACAGTGTATAGCAATCAGCCCCAGCATTTT.